One and the same sample provided the 8 T cell receptor beta chains below, sequenced in a study of T cell responses to AZD1222 COVID-19 vaccine. Sequencing was performed with immunoSEQ multiplex PCR; in TCRdb, only in-frame clones are kept and a portion is missing. The sample shows roughly 77,000 clones, more than 85% of them seen only once. Here the sequenced sample was peripheral blood, taken on day 0 of AZD1222 vaccination. These receptors all stem from an adult in good health.

The chain employs TRBV25-1 and TRBJ2-7; 8 bases are a match to TRBD1. Germline values: CDR1 MGHDK, CDR2 SYGVNS. The CDR3 extends over 14 amino acids. J lost 2 bases, V lost 5 bases, and 5 bases had no gene match. This chain's CDR3 is CASSKGQVPYEQYF. CDR3 nucleotides: TGTGCCAGCAGTAAGGGACAGGTCCCCTACGAGCAGTACTTC.

The rearrangement uses TRBV20-1 and TRBJ2-7; perhaps TRBD2 as D (6 bases). Germline values: CDR1 DFQATT, CDR2 SNEGSKA (reference sequence). V was pared by 3 bases and J by 2 bases, with 11 bases between. The CDR3 spans 13 residues. CDR3 bases: TGCAGTGCTAGTCCCCCGGGGGCCTACGAGCAGTACTTC. Translating gives CSASPPGAYEQYF.

The chain employs TRBV11-2 and TRBJ2-2; 9 positions match TRBD2. Germline assignment: CDR1 SGHAT and CDR2 FQNNGV. The CDR3 contains 18 residues. After removal of 0 bases from V and 5 bases from J, the junction contained 10 bases not matched to a gene. The CDR3 DNA is TGTGCCAGCAGCTTAGATTTCGCGGGGGGGCGAAGAACCGGGGAGCTGTTTTTT. Protein: CASSLDFAGGRRTGELFF.

V is TRBV9 and J is TRBJ1-1, with D hard to call. Germline V gene data show CDR1 as SGDLS and CDR2 as YYNGEE. V was trimmed by 5 bases and J by 4 bases, leaving 12 bases between them. This CDR3 has 13 amino acids. The DNA of the CDR3 is TGTGCCAGCAGTGGAGGGTTTGGCACTGAAGCTTTCTTT. Its protein product is CASSGGFGTEAFF.

This chain links TRBV19 with TRBJ1-4, with D hard to call. The CDR3 runs 11 residues. Trimming shortened V by 5 bases and J by 7 bases, and 5 bases separated the two germline ends. Germline CDR1 reads LNHDA; CDR2 reads SQIVND (reference sequence). CDR3 bases: TGTGCCAGTAGTTCAGGTGAAAAACTGTTTTTT. This sequence encodes CASSSGEKLFF.

The chain carries TRBV6-5 and TRBJ1-1, with 8 nucleotides matching TRBD1. CDR3 length equals 15 residues. V lost 10 bases and J lost 0; bases outside the gene matches: 10. CDR1 is MNHEY, CDR2 SVGAGI, per germline. The CDR3 reads CAIQPQGAVNTEAFF. Written as DNA, the CDR3 is TGTGCCATCCAACCCCAGGGGGCTGTGAACACTGAAGCTTTCTTT.

The rearrangement uses TRBV25-1 and TRBJ2-5, with D possibly being TRBD1 (6 bases). The germline CDR1 and CDR2 sequences are MGHDK and SYGVNS. Trimming pared 2 bases from V and 1 base from J, leaving 8 bases between. The length of the CDR3 is 14 residues. The CDR3 loop is CASSERTVQETQYF. DNA of the CDR3: TGTGCCAGCAGTGAAAGGACAGTCCAAGAGACCCAGTACTTC.

On this clone: Within the sample, other DNA sequences also encode this same CDR3. The chain is built from TRBV5-1 and TRBJ2-3; the D gene is possibly TRBD1 (5 bases). The CDR3 is 13 residues long. Per the germline V gene, CDR1 is SGHRS and CDR2 is YFSETQ. The V gene lost 5 bases and the J gene lost 1 base, with 8 bases spanning the gap. The CDR3 coding sequence is TGCGCCAGCAGTTCACAGGGCACAGATACGCAGTATTTT. It codes for CASSSQGTDTQYF.